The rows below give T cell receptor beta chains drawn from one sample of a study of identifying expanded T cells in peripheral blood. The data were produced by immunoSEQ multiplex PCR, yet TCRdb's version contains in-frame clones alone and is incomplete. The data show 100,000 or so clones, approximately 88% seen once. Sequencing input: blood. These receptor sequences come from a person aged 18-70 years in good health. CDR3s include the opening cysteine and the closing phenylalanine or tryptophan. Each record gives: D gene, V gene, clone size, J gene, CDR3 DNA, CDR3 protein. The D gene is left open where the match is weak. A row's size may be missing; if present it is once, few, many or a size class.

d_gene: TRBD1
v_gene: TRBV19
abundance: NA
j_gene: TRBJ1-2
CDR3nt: TGTGCCAGTAGATCGTCCAGGGGGCCATATGGCTACACCTTC
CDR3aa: CASRSSRGPYGYTF

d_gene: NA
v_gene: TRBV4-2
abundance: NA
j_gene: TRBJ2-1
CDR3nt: TGTGCCAGCACCGGTGGGGGGAACGCCTACAATGAGCAGTTCTTC
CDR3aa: CASTGGGNAYNEQFF

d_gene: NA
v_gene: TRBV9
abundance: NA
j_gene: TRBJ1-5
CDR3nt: TGTGCCAGCAGCGTAGGGGGGCTCACAAATCAGCCCCAGCATTTT
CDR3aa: CASSVGGLTNQPQHF

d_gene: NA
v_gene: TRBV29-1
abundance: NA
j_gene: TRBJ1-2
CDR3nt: TGCAGCGTTGAAGTCCGCTATGGCTACACCTTC
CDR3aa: CSVEVRYGYTF

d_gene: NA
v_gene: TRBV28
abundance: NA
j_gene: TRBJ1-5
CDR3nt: TGTGCCAGCAGTTTAGGGGGGTTGGCCCAGCATTTT
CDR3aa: CASSLGGLAQHF

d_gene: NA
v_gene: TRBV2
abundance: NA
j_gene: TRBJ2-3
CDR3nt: TGTGCCAGCAGCGGCGCCGGGACAACCATTACTACAGATACGCAGTATTTT
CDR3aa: CASSGAGTTITTDTQYF

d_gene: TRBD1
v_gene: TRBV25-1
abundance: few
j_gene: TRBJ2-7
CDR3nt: TGTGCCAGCAGTCCCGAACCGGGACAGGGGACCTACGAGCAGTACTTC
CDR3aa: CASSPEPGQGTYEQYF

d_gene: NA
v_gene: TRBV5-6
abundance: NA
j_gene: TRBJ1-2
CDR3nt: TGTGCCAGCAGCGGCCCGTACAGGAGGGCCCTCTATGGCTACACCTTC
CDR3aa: CASSGPYRRALYGYTF

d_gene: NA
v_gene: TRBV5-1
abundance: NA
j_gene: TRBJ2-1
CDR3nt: TGCGCCAGCAGCCGCGGTACTAGGAGCGGCTATGAGCAGTTCTTC
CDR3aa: CASSRGTRSGYEQFF

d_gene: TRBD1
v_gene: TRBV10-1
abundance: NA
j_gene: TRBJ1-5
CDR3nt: TGCGCCAGCGGGGGTTGGGACAGGGCCGGGGCCTATAGCAATCAGCCCCAGCATTTT
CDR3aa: CASGGWDRAGAYSNQPQHF

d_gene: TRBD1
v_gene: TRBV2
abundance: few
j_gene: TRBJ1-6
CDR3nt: TGTGCCAGCAGTCTCAGGGGACAGGGGAGTTCACCCCTCCACTTT
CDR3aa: CASSLRGQGSSPLHF

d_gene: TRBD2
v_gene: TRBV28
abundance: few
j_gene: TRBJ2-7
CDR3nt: TGTGCCAGCAGTGCACCTAGCGGGGGTTTCATCGAGCAGTACTTC
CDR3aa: CASSAPSGGFIEQYF

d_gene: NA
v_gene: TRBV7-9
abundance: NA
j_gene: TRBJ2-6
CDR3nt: TGTGCCAGCAGCGCCATGAACTCTGGGGCCAACGTCCTGACTTTC
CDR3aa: CASSAMNSGANVLTF

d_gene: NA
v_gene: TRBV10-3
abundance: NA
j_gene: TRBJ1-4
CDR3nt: TGTGCCATCACAAGGGATTTGGGTGAAAAACTGTTTTTT
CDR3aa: CAITRDLGEKLFF

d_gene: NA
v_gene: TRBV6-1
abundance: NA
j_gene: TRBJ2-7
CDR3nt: TGTGCCAGCAGTGAAGCCGCCCTTTCCTCCAGCGGTCCTCCCTACGAGCAGTACTTC
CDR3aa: CASSEAALSSSGPPYEQYF

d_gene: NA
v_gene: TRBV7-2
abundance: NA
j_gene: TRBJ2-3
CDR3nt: TGTGCCAGCAGCTTAGCGCTCGTAGCAACAGATACGCAGTATTTT
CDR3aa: CASSLALVATDTQYF

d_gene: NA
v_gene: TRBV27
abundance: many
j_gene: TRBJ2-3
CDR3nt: TGTGCCAGCAGTTTAGGGGTCACAGATACGCAGTATTTT
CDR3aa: CASSLGVTDTQYF

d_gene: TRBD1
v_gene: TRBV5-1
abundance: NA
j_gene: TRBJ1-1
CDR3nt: TGCGCCAGCAGCACTGGACAGGCGAACACTGAAGCTTTCTTT
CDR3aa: CASSTGQANTEAFF

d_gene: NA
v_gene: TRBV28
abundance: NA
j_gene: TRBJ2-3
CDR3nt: TGTGCCAGCGGTGGGGACACAGATACGCAGTATTTT
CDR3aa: CASGGDTDTQYF

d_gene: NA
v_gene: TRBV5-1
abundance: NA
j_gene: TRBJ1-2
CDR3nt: TGCGCCAGCAGCTTGGGACCTTCCTATGGCTACACCTTC
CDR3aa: CASSLGPSYGYTF

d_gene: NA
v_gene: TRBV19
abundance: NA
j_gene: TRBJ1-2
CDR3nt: TGTGCCAGCTATTCACTGATGGGCAAGAACTATGGCTACACCTTC
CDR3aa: CASYSLMGKNYGYTF

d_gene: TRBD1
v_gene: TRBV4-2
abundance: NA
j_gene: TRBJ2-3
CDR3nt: TGTGCCAGCAGCCAAACGGACAGGGGGCTGTTGAGCACAGATACGCAGTATTTT
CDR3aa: CASSQTDRGLLSTDTQYF

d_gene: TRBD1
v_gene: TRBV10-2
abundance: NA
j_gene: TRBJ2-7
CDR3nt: TGCGCCAGCCGGACAGGGCCAGCCTACGAGCAGTACTTC
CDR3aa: CASRTGPAYEQYF